The 22 T cell receptor beta chains below were found in one sample sequenced in a study of early T cells in non-severe SARS-CoV-2 infection. In TCRdb, the 5' RACE reads were re-called with MiXCR into one record per CDR3 protein. The sample contains tens of thousands of distinct CDR3 sequences, less than 8.5% of which appear only once. The specimen was whole blood. Every receptor here comes from an adult who was a healthcare worker with PCR-confirmed SARS-CoV-2 infection or an uninfected control (not recorded which).

The V call is TRBV10-1, the J call TRBJ2-3; no definite D call. The CDR3 runs 14 residues. Germline V gives CDR1 WNHNN, CDR2 SYGVQD (reference sequence). With 0 bases removed from V and 7 bases from J, the gap between germline ends came to 11 bases. This chain's CDR3 is CASSESMLQNTQYF. In DNA form, the CDR3 reads TGCGCCAGCAGTGAGTCGATGCTGCAAAATACGCAGTATTTT.

This clonotype was counted ten times or more. The CDR3 is CSALRTDTQYF. For the CDR3, the DNA is TGCAGTGCTCTTCGCACAGATACGCAGTATTTT. The chain is built from TRBV20-1 and TRBJ2-3; D is undetermined. The CDR3 consists of 11 residues. V was shortened by 5 bases and J by 1 base, with 4 bases between the two germline ends. Germline CDR1 reads DFQATT; CDR2 reads SNEGSKA (reference sequence).

Many counts were recorded for this clonotype. The chain joins TRBV6-1 to TRBJ2-5; unclear D gene. The length of the CDR3 is 12 residues. V was cut by 4 bases and J by 0 bases, with 3 bases left in between. CDR1 is MNHNS, CDR2 SASEGT, per germline. The CDR3 bases are TGTGCCAGCAGTGTTAACCAAGAGACCCAGTACTTC. Its protein is CASSVNQETQYF.

This clonotype was observed many times. The chain is built from TRBV5-1 and TRBJ2-3; D is ambiguous. Germline V CDR1 and CDR2: SGHRS, YFSETQ. The V end was cut by 4 bases, the J end by 1 base, with 7 bases between. This CDR3 is 13 amino acids long. The CDR3 DNA reads TGCGCCAGCAGCCCGGATCGCACAGATACGCAGTATTTT. Its protein is CASSPDRTDTQYF.

This clonotype is classed as medium-sized (0.01 to 0.1%). The CDR3 spells CASSRGPTGELFF. The CDR3 DNA is TGTGCCAGCAGTCGAGGACCTACCGGGGAGCTGTTTTTT. The chain uses TRBV5-4 and TRBJ2-2; no reliable D call. V lost 5 bases to trimming and J lost 5 bases, with 10 bases between them. Germline-derived CDR1 and CDR2 are SGHNT and YYREEE (reference sequence). The CDR3 runs 13 residues.

This clonotype appeared many times. J is TRBJ1-2 and V is TRBV7-2; no clear D gene. The CDR3 contains 19 residues. With 5 bases removed from V and 0 bases from J, the gap between germline ends came to 25 bases. Germline V gene lookup returns CDR1 SGHTA and CDR2 FQGNSA. The CDR3: CASSPKPSLGLSANYGYTF. In DNA, the CDR3 is TGTGCCAGCAGCCCAAAACCATCCCTGGGCCTTTCAGCTAACTATGGCTACACCTTC.

The rearrangement uses TRBV7-6 and TRBJ2-2, with 9 bases lining up with TRBD1. Germline CDR1 SGHVS, CDR2 FNYEAQ. CDR3 length equals 17 residues. V gave up 4 bases and J gave up 6 bases; unmatched junction bases: 12. CDR3 bases: TGTGCCAGCAGCTCGGGACAGGGCAATACCCGGCCCGGGGAGCTGTTTTTT. Amino acids: CASSSGQGNTRPGELFF.

A few counts support this clonotype. This rearrangement joins TRBV7-2 to TRBJ2-3; D is tentatively TRBD1 or TRBD2 (5 bases each). Between the trimmed V and J ends, which lost 6 bases and 2 bases, there was a span of 15 bases. Germline-derived CDR1 and CDR2 are SGHTA and FQGNSA. The CDR3 runs 15 residues. CDR3 amino acids: CASSPPGDPTDTQYF. Here the CDR3 DNA reads TGTGCCAGCAGTCCCCCCGGGGACCCCACAGATACGCAGTATTTT.

This clonotype occurred many times. V is TRBV10-3 and J is TRBJ1-1; D is unresolved. V was trimmed by 2 bases and J by 5 bases, leaving 12 bases between them. The CDR3 runs 14 residues. The germline gives CDR1 ENHRY, CDR2 SYGVKD. CDR3 region: CAISEQARDTEAFF. For the CDR3, the DNA is TGTGCCATCAGTGAGCAGGCCAGAGATACTGAAGCTTTCTTT.

This clonotype is categorized as medium-sized. The V and J genes are TRBV28 and TRBJ2-5; 7 bases agree with TRBD1. CDR3 length: 13 amino acids. Unmatched junction bases numbered 0, after V lost 2 bases and J lost 3 bases. CDR1 is MDHEN, CDR2 SYDVKM, per germline. DNA of the CDR3: TGTGCCAGCAGTTTAGACAGGGAAGAGACCCAGTACTTC. Residues: CASSLDREETQYF.

The V gene is TRBV11-2, the J gene TRBJ2-7; 12 bases map to TRBD1. Germline V gene data show CDR1 as SGHAT and CDR2 as FQNNGV. V dropped 3 bases and J dropped 3; count of bases not matched to a gene: 3. CDR3 size: 15 residues. The CDR3 protein is CASSLGTGGYYEQYF. DNA for the CDR3: TGTGCCAGCAGCTTGGGGACAGGGGGCTACTACGAGCAGTACTTC.

This clonotype was observed a handful of times. CDR3 amino acids: CASSLDTYQETQYF. The DNA for the CDR3 is TGTGCCAGCAGCTTAGATACCTACCAAGAGACCCAGTACTTC. This chain connects TRBV7-2 to TRBJ2-5, with D unresolved. Trimming took 1 base from V and 0 from J, leaving 6 bases between them. Germline lookup yields CDR1 SGHTA and CDR2 FQGNSA. The CDR3 loop spans 14 amino acids.

This clonotype was recorded many times. The chain carries TRBV5-1 and TRBJ2-2; D call uncertain. The CDR3 runs 14 residues. The germline V gene has CDR1 SGHRS and CDR2 YFSETQ. The germline V and J ends were trimmed by 6 bases and 6 bases, with 15 bases remaining between them. The CDR3 spells CASTYGDISGELFF. CDR3 coding DNA: TGCGCCAGCACCTACGGAGACATCTCCGGGGAGCTGTTTTTT. The variable domain in full, with the rest retrieved from reference TRBV5-1 and TRBJ2-2, is KAGVTQTPRYLIKTRGQQVTLSCSPISGHRSVSWYQQTPGQGLQFLFEYFSETQRNKGNFPGRFSGRQFSNSRSEMNVSTLELGDSALYLCASTYGDISGELFFGEGSRLTVL.

This clonotype was counted many times. The gene calls are TRBV4-3 and TRBJ1-1, with D maybe TRBD1 (5 bases). CDR1 is LGHNA, CDR2 YSLEER, per germline. The germline V and J ends were trimmed by 4 bases and 0 bases, with 9 bases remaining between them. This CDR3 contains 14 residues. The CDR3 is CASSPLGVNTEAFF. Written as DNA, the CDR3 is TGCGCCAGCAGCCCCCTGGGGGTGAACACTGAAGCTTTCTTT.

This clonotype was seen only a few times. The CDR3 DNA reads TGTGCTAGTGGTACCCAAACTAGCTACAATGAGCAGTTCTTC. It is translated as CASGTQTSYNEQFF. The chain is built from TRBV12-5 and TRBJ2-1, with D possibly TRBD2 on 5 matching bases. The V gene's germline CDR1 is LGHNT and CDR2 FRNRAP. The CDR3 is 14 residues long. V dropped 5 bases and J dropped 3 bases, with 11 bases sitting between them.

This clonotype turned up a few times. This chain connects TRBV12-3 or TRBV12-4 to TRBJ1-1; possibly TRBD1 for D (6 bases). The CDR3 spans 12 residues. Trimming took off 5 bases at V and 5 bases at J, with 9 bases between the two ends. This CDR3 is CASSPGETEAFF. The DNA for the CDR3 is TGTGCCAGCAGTCCAGGGGAAACTGAAGCTTTCTTT.

This clonotype has only a few counts. The rearrangement joins TRBV7-9 to TRBJ2-7; D remains ambiguous. Germline V gene data show CDR1 as SEHNR and CDR2 as FQNEAQ (reference sequence). The CDR3 contains 12 residues. Trimming took 11 bases from V and 3 from J, leaving 14 bases between them. The CDR3 here is CAETPFHYEQYF. CDR3 bases: TGTGCCGAGACACCTTTCCACTACGAGCAGTACTTC.

This clonotype was counted only a few times. This sequence joins TRBV7-9 and TRBJ2-7, with 9 bases lining up with TRBD1. V shed 5 bases, J shed 8 bases, and the junction held 10 bases outside the gene matches. The CDR3 has 14 residues. Germline V gene data show CDR1 as SEHNR and CDR2 as FQNEAQ (reference sequence). CDR3 in amino acids: CASSGGQGLRKQYF. CDR3 nucleotide sequence: TGTGCCAGCAGCGGGGGACAGGGCCTCCGAAAGCAGTACTTC.

This clonotype was observed a few times. The V call is TRBV7-9, the J call TRBJ2-7; D uncertain. The CDR3 sequence is 14 residues long. V lost 0 bases and J 3 bases, leaving 9 bases between the germline ends. Per the germline V gene, CDR1 is SEHNR and CDR2 is FQNEAQ (reference sequence). CDR3 region: CASSLASGFYEQYF. Written as DNA, the CDR3 is TGTGCCAGCAGCTTAGCGTCCGGGTTCTACGAGCAGTACTTC.

The chain couples TRBV2 to TRBJ1-3, with D possibly matching TRBD1 (5 bases). Germline CDR1 SNHLY, CDR2 FYNNEI. The CDR3 is 13 residues long. Trimming stripped 6 bases from V and 4 bases from J, with 10 bases between. DNA of the CDR3: TGTGCCAGCAGAGGGGATGTGGGAAACACCATATATTTT. Residues: CASRGDVGNTIYF.

This clonotype was seen only a few times. This chain links TRBV9 with TRBJ2-3; TRBD1 matches at 7 bases. After removal of 1 base from V and 0 bases from J, the junction contained 5 bases not matched to a gene. This CDR3 has 16 amino acids. Germline V gene sequence: CDR1 SGDLS, CDR2 YYNGEE. CDR3 DNA: TGTGCCAGCAGCGTACGAGGGGGCGGGAGCACAGATACGCAGTATTTT. Amino acids: CASSVRGGGSTDTQYF.

The chain links TRBV20-1 to TRBJ2-3; 11 nucleotides line up with TRBD2. The CDR3 consists of 15 residues. Germline CDR1 reads DFQATT; CDR2 reads SNEGSKA (reference sequence). J gave up 4 bases and V 6 bases, and 9 bases lay outside the gene matches. CDR3 DNA sequence: TGCAGTGCACTGGAACTAGCGGGGGTTTCAGATACGCAGTATTTT. As protein: CSALELAGVSDTQYF.